One T cell receptor (beta chain) is described in this entry. This sample is part of a study of blood T cell repertoires in COVID-19. J lost 2 bases, V lost 4 bases, and 5 bases had no gene match. CDR1 and CDR2 from the germline V gene are SGHNT and YYREEE (reference sequence). The CDR3 covers 15 residues. Profiled with immunoSEQ multiplex PCR; TCRdb holds only in-frame clones, not every one. The sample lists about 130,000 clones; roughly 83% were seen once. Source material: PBMCs or T cells enriched from blood (not recorded which). This chain joins TRBV5-4 and TRBJ2-2; 7 bases line up with TRBD2. The clonotype originates from a middle-aged man who had recovered from COVID-19. The CDR3 sequence is CASSPRDYNTGELFF. CDR3 coding DNA: TGTGCCAGCAGCCCCCGGGACTACAACACCGGGGAGCTGTTTTTT.